This record covers a single T cell receptor beta chain. PCR employed 60 Vbeta and 13 Jbeta primers. Assay: immunoSEQ multiplex PCR; the TCRdb copy retains only in-frame clones and omits some. The repertoire holds some 160,000 clones, with roughly 70% as singletons. These data are taken from a study of cytomegalovirus exposure and HLA in healthy donors. This CDR3 spans 14 amino acids. Germline trimming cut 5 bases from V and 3 bases from J; bases unmatched to any gene: 2. Germline assignment: CDR1 SGHTA and CDR2 FQGTGA. This chain links TRBV7-3 with TRBJ1-1; TRBD1 matches 11 bases. The sequence derives from a man aged 55 to 70 in good health and CMV-seronegative. Input material: PBMCs. The CDR3 DNA reads TGTGCCAGCAGCCCGGGACAGGGGGACACTGAAGCTTTCTTT. Amino acid sequence: CASSPGQGDTEAFF. Full variable domain (rest looked up from reference TRBV7-3 and TRBJ1-1): GAGVSQTPSNKVTEKGKYVELRCDPISGHTALYWYRQSLGQGPEFLIYFQGTGAADDSGLPNDRFFAVRPEGSVSTLKIQRTERGDSAVYLCASSPGQGDTEAFFGQGTRLTVV.